This is a list of T cell receptor beta chains from one sample in a study of blood T cell repertoires in COVID-19. Using immunoSEQ multiplex PCR, the repertoire was profiled, and TCRdb retains in-frame clones only, with some absent. The sample holds about 240,000 clones; 85% to 90% are singletons and the top ten take roughly 10%. The sample consisted of peripheral blood. The receptors were sampled from a woman in her fifties or sixties with COVID-19, enrolled during active disease. Both conserved end residues are part of each CDR3. D genes are given only for firm matches. Where a row states a size, it is once, few, many or the class of an expanded clone; other rows omit it.

CDR3nt: TGCGCCAGCAGTTCACAGCTCCCCTACAATGAGCAGTTCTTC
CDR3aa: CASSSQLPYNEQFF
v_gene: TRBV5-1
j_gene: TRBJ2-1
len: 14
abundance: once
d_gene: .

CDR3nt: TGCGCCAGCAGCTTGCTAGCGGGGTCTGAAACCGGGGAGCTGTTTTTT
CDR3aa: CASSLLAGSETGELFF
v_gene: TRBV5-1
j_gene: TRBJ2-2
len: 16
abundance: .
d_gene: TRBD2

CDR3nt: TGCAGTGTTCGGGTGAACACTGAAGCTTTCTTT
CDR3aa: CSVRVNTEAFF
v_gene: TRBV20-1
j_gene: TRBJ1-1
len: 11
abundance: .
d_gene: .

CDR3nt: TGTGCCAGCAGCCAAGGGACAGCCGCGAACACTGAAGCTTTCTTT
CDR3aa: CASSQGTAANTEAFF
v_gene: TRBV3-1/TRBV3-2
j_gene: TRBJ1-1
len: 15
abundance: .
d_gene: .

CDR3nt: TGTGCCACCTTGGGACTTTACGAGCAGTACTTC
CDR3aa: CATLGLYEQYF
v_gene: TRBV28
j_gene: TRBJ2-7
len: 11
abundance: few
d_gene: .

CDR3nt: TGTGCCAGCTCACGACAAAGCGGGGGGGCCGGAGGTACGCAGTATTTT
CDR3aa: CASSRQSGGAGGTQYF
v_gene: TRBV18
j_gene: TRBJ2-3
len: 16
abundance: .
d_gene: TRBD2

CDR3nt: TGTGCCAGCAGCTCCTTACAGGGGAAGGACGAGCAGTACTTC
CDR3aa: CASSSLQGKDEQYF
v_gene: TRBV7-8
j_gene: TRBJ2-7
len: 14
abundance: .
d_gene: TRBD1

CDR3nt: TGTGCCAGTAGCAGATATACCCGTACAGGGGGCGGCTATGGCTACACCTTC
CDR3aa: CASSRYTRTGGGYGYTF
v_gene: TRBV19
j_gene: TRBJ1-2
len: 17
abundance: .
d_gene: TRBD1

CDR3nt: TGTGCCAGCAAAGCGGCGGGGAGCACAGATACGCAGTATTTT
CDR3aa: CASKAAGSTDTQYF
v_gene: TRBV11-1
j_gene: TRBJ2-3
len: 14
abundance: .
d_gene: .

CDR3nt: TGTGCCAGCAGCCACAGGACAGGGGGCGGAAACACCATATATTTT
CDR3aa: CASSHRTGGGNTIYF
v_gene: TRBV3-1/TRBV3-2
j_gene: TRBJ1-3
len: 15
abundance: .
d_gene: TRBD1

CDR3nt: TGTGCCAGCAGCGTAGTATCGGGACTTCAAGCTTTCTTT
CDR3aa: CASSVVSGLQAFF
v_gene: TRBV9
j_gene: TRBJ1-1
len: 13
abundance: .
d_gene: .

CDR3nt: TGCGCCAGCAGCTTGGGTCCCAAGCTCTCCTACAATGAGCAGTTCTTC
CDR3aa: CASSLGPKLSYNEQFF
v_gene: TRBV5-1
j_gene: TRBJ2-1
len: 16
abundance: .
d_gene: .

CDR3nt: TGTGCCAGCAGCTCCCGGGGGGCTAACTATGGCTACACCTTC
CDR3aa: CASSSRGANYGYTF
v_gene: TRBV5-6
j_gene: TRBJ1-2
len: 14
abundance: once
d_gene: .

CDR3nt: TGTGCCAGTAGTATGCGGGGGCACACTGAAGCTTTCTTT
CDR3aa: CASSMRGHTEAFF
v_gene: TRBV19
j_gene: TRBJ1-1
len: 13
abundance: .
d_gene: .

CDR3nt: TGTGCCAGCTCACCACTTCCGGGACAGGGCGTCACCGGGGAGCTGTTTTTT
CDR3aa: CASSPLPGQGVTGELFF
v_gene: TRBV18
j_gene: TRBJ2-2
len: 17
abundance: .
d_gene: TRBD1

CDR3nt: TGTGCCAGCAGTTCCCCCGACAGGCCCGGCGGCCAGCCCCAGCATTTT
CDR3aa: CASSSPDRPGGQPQHF
v_gene: TRBV6-6
j_gene: TRBJ1-5
len: 16
abundance: .
d_gene: .

CDR3nt: TGTGCCAGCAGCCCGGGGGGTGTAGGGCACACTGAAGCTTTCTTT
CDR3aa: CASSPGGVGHTEAFF
v_gene: TRBV13
j_gene: TRBJ1-1
len: 15
abundance: few
d_gene: .

CDR3nt: TGCGCCAGCAGTCTCTGGGACAGACGAGATGAGCAGTTCTTC
CDR3aa: CASSLWDRRDEQFF
v_gene: TRBV5-1
j_gene: TRBJ2-1
len: 14
abundance: once
d_gene: TRBD1

CDR3nt: TGTGCCAGCACCTCCGACAGGGGAAGAGTTGGCTACACCTTC
CDR3aa: CASTSDRGRVGYTF
v_gene: TRBV5-4
j_gene: TRBJ1-2
len: 14
abundance: .
d_gene: TRBD1

CDR3nt: TGCGCCAGCAGCCAAGACAGGGGAAGCACAGATACGCAGTATTTT
CDR3aa: CASSQDRGSTDTQYF
v_gene: TRBV4-3
j_gene: TRBJ2-3
len: 15
abundance: .
d_gene: .